This T cell receptor (beta chain) was observed in a study of response to subunit inactivated influenza vaccine. Study-level results: T cells newly recruited by each seasonal influenza vaccination are few, the authors suggested.

TCRdb reprocessed the RT-PCR reads via MiXCR and lists one record per CDR3 protein. The repertoire holds about 780,000 distinct CDR3 sequences, with roughly 18% as singletons. As for this clonotype: Its antigen is undetermined.

There are 16 residues in the CDR3. V was pared by 3 bases and J by 0 bases, with 7 bases of the junction left unmatched. Germline CDR1 and CDR2: SGHRS and YFSETQ. The V call is TRBV5-1, the J call TRBJ2-3; TRBD1 matches 7 bases. The receptor comes from a man aged 50 to 59 who received an inactivated influenza vaccine. The input for sequencing was PBMCs from blood, taken more than 4 days after vaccination. CDR3 in amino acids: CASSSPGTVSTDTQYF. CDR3 in DNA: TGCGCCAGCAGCTCCCCTGGGACAGTTAGCACAGATACGCAGTATTTT.